The T cell receptor (beta chain) under discussion was sequenced for a study of CDR3 diversity in severe acne. This CDR3 is built from 14 residues. The germline gives CDR1 SGHVS, CDR2 FQNEAQ. V gave up 0 bases and J gave up 6 bases, with 11 bases separating them. MiXCR was run by TCRdb on the PCR reads, yielding one entry per CDR3 protein. The data show 90,000 or so distinct CDR3 sequences, with approximately 52% seen just once and about 9.4% held by the top ten. What was sequenced was blood. The J gene is TRBJ1-2, the V gene TRBV7-8; D is uncertain. This clonotype was obtained from a male donor in good health, serving as a control. The CDR3 sequence: CASSLAPLGDGYTF. For the CDR3, the DNA is TGTGCCAGCAGCTTAGCCCCACTCGGGGATGGCTACACCTTC. Full variable domain (missing parts from reference TRBV7-8 and TRBJ1-2): GAGVSQSPRYKVAKRGQDVALRCDPISGHVSLFWYQQALGQGPEFLTYFQNEAQLDKSGLPSDRFFAERPEGSVSTLKIQRTQQEDSAVYLCASSLAPLGDGYTFGSGTRLTVV.